This TCR beta chain appears in the sequencing data of a study of T cell repertoires in cytomegalovirus infection. Each CDR3 protein gets one entry after TCRdb re-called the reads with MiXCR. This sample yields more than 150,000 distinct CDR3 sequences, of which about 21% are seen a single time; around 3.2% belongs to the top ten. Per the germline V gene, CDR1 is SGHDT and CDR2 is YYEEEE. CDR3 size: 15 residues. The J segment lost 4 bases and the V segment lost 0 bases, leaving 6 bases of the junction unmatched. This clonotype was picked up a small number of times. The antigen remains undetermined. Findings and limits, study-wide: CMV-specific TCR beta clonotypes restricted by HLA-C dominated the ex vivo response.

V usage is TRBV5-6 and J usage is TRBJ1-2; 7 bases agree with TRBD1. Sequencing was performed on PBMCs. This TCR was sampled from a human donor in good health (CMV status not recorded). Some clones in this sample may be carry-over from other donors' samples. CDR3 sequence reads: CASSLAQGWAYGYTF. CDR3 nucleotide sequence: TGTGCCAGCAGCTTGGCACAGGGGTGGGCCTATGGCTACACCTTC.